These 19 T cell receptor beta chains share one sample of origin, sequenced in a study of blood T cell repertoires in COVID-19. Some clones are missing from TCRdb's copy, which holds only in-frame ones; the method was immunoSEQ multiplex PCR. The data show about 220,000 clones, 88% seen once. What was sequenced was PBMCs or T cells enriched from blood (not recorded which). These TCRs come from a woman in her 30s who had recovered from COVID-19.

The rearrangement links TRBV9 to TRBJ1-6; D might be TRBD1 (6 bases). This CDR3 is built from 14 residues. The germline V and J ends were trimmed by 0 bases and 14 bases, with 15 bases remaining between them. CDR1 is SGDLS and CDR2 is YYNGEE in the germline V gene. CDR3 sequence reads: CASSVEQGRGSLHF. Written as DNA, the CDR3 is TGTGCCAGCAGCGTAGAACAGGGACGTGGGTCCCTCCACTTT.

The rearrangement uses TRBV4-2 and TRBJ2-1, with D possibly matching TRBD1 (6 bases). This CDR3 comprises 15 residues. With 6 bases removed from V and 4 bases from J, the gap between germline ends came to 16 bases. Germline CDR1 reads LGHNA; CDR2 reads YNFKEQ. The CDR3 sequence is CASREGVNPYNEQFF. CDR3 in DNA: TGTGCCAGCAGAGAGGGGGTCAACCCGTACAATGAGCAGTTCTTC.

In its sample, this clone was seen once. This chain joins TRBV6-2 or TRBV6-3 and TRBJ1-1; 8 bases map to TRBD1. The junction had 3 bases not matched to a gene; V was cut back by 0 bases and J by 0 bases. The CDR3 is 16 residues long. Germline-derived CDR1 and CDR2 are MNHEY and SVGEGT. The CDR3 nucleotides are TGTGCCAGCAGTTACTCGCAGGGGGCCATGAACACTGAAGCTTTCTTT. Protein sequence: CASSYSQGAMNTEAFF.

The chain is built from TRBV6-4 and TRBJ2-1; 8 bases align to TRBD2. There are 13 residues in the CDR3. With 5 bases clipped from V and 6 bases from J, the junction kept 3 bases outside the gene matches. Germline CDR1 MRHNA, CDR2 SNTAGT. As DNA, the CDR3 is TGTGCCAGCAGTTACGGGACTAGCAATGAGCAGTTCTTC. Translating it yields CASSYGTSNEQFF.

The genes are TRBV25-1 and TRBJ1-1; D gene unclear. Germline-derived CDR1 and CDR2 are MGHDK and SYGVNS. The CDR3 consists of 10 residues. V shed 9 bases and J shed 8 bases, with 10 bases lying between them. CDR3 bases: TGTGCCAGTAGAGGGATAGAAGCTTTCTTT. It encodes CASRGIEAFF.

This chain links TRBV28 with TRBJ1-2; D may be TRBD1 (6 bases). Germline V gives CDR1 MDHEN, CDR2 SYDVKM. CDR3 length: 12 residues. The V end was cut by 6 bases, the J end by 9 bases, with 14 bases between. The CDR3 region is CASRATDRRYTF. In DNA form, the CDR3 reads TGTGCCAGCAGGGCCACGGACAGACGCTACACCTTC.

This chain links TRBV5-4 with TRBJ1-2; 7 bases are a match to TRBD1. Germline V gives CDR1 SGHNT, CDR2 YYREEE (reference sequence). Trimming removed 4 bases from V and 2 bases from J; junction bases left unmatched: 8. The CDR3 contains 15 residues. The CDR3 region has the DNA TGTGCCAGCAGCACGCGGGACAGTCGCAACTATGGCTACACCTTC. Amino acids: CASSTRDSRNYGYTF.

The chain is built from TRBV4-1 and TRBJ2-7, with TRBD2 as a possible D gene (6 bases). CDR1 and CDR2 from the germline V gene are MGHRA and YSYEKL. This CDR3 is 13 amino acids long. Trimming stripped 4 bases from V and 9 bases from J, with 16 bases between. DNA of the CDR3: TGCGCCAGCAGCCGGGAATGGAGGGCCGGGCAGTACTTC. The encoded protein is CASSREWRAGQYF.

This clone came up once. This chain joins TRBV7-6 and TRBJ2-3; the match to TRBD1 covers 7 bases. This CDR3 region has 15 residues. CDR1 is SGHVS and CDR2 is FNYEAQ in the germline V gene. Trimming took 6 bases from V and 4 from J; bases not matched to a gene: 10. This CDR3 is CASSHLTGDSDTQYF. The CDR3 DNA reads as TGTGCCAGCAGTCACCTTACAGGGGATTCAGATACGCAGTATTTT. The variable domain in full, with the rest retrieved from reference TRBV7-6 and TRBJ2-3, is GAGVSQSPRYKVTKRGQDVALRCDPISGHVSLYWYRQALGQGPEFLTYFNYEAQQDKSGLPNDRFSAERPEGSISTLTIQRTEQRDSAMYRCASSHLTGDSDTQYFGPGTRLTVL.

The chain has TRBV19 and TRBJ1-5; D gene unclear. The CDR3 covers 14 residues. V lost 3 bases to trimming and J lost 4 bases, with 10 bases between them. In germline, CDR1 is LNHDA, CDR2 SQIVND (reference sequence). Here the CDR3 reads CASSIRTINQPQHF. In nucleotides, the CDR3 is TGTGCCAGTAGTATCAGAACTATAAATCAGCCCCAGCATTTT. The full variable domain, rest sourced from reference TRBV19 and TRBJ1-5, is DGGITQSPKYLFRKEGQNVTLSCEQNLNHDAMYWYRQDPGQGLRLIYYSQIVNDFQKGDIAEGYSVSREKKESFPLTVTSAQKNPTAFYLCASSIRTINQPQHFGDGTRLSIL.

The chain uses TRBV7-9 and TRBJ2-5, with a possible D match to TRBD2 (6 bases). Between the trimmed V and J ends, which lost 1 base and 1 base, there was a span of 13 bases. The germline gives CDR1 SEHNR, CDR2 FQNEAQ (reference sequence). CDR3 length: 16 amino acids. The CDR3 is CASSLDPERAQETQYF. In nucleotides, the CDR3 is TGTGCCAGCAGCTTAGATCCTGAGCGGGCCCAAGAGACCCAGTACTTC.

The chain links TRBV4-3 to TRBJ2-5, with D possibly matching TRBD1 (6 bases). The V gene lost 0 bases and the J gene lost 2 bases, with 22 bases spanning the gap. The germline CDR1 and CDR2 sequences are LGHNA and YSLEER. The CDR3 sequence is 19 residues long. CDR3 in amino acids: CASSQDLPGANYPQETQYF. In DNA form, the CDR3 reads TGCGCCAGCAGCCAAGATCTTCCAGGGGCGAACTACCCGCAAGAGACCCAGTACTTC.

J is TRBJ1-1 and V is TRBV4-3; D remains unclear. The CDR3 is made up of 16 amino acids. V lost 2 bases and J 1 base, leaving 14 bases between the germline ends. CDR1 is LGHNA and CDR2 is YSLEER in the germline V gene. The CDR3 loop is CASSQFHRSGNTEAFF. CDR3 nucleotide sequence: TGCGCCAGCAGCCAATTCCACCGTAGCGGGAACACTGAAGCTTTCTTT.

The J gene is TRBJ1-2, the V gene TRBV5-6; D remains ambiguous. Germline loops: CDR1 SGHDT, CDR2 YYEEEE. V was clipped by 0 bases and J by 0 bases, with 9 bases between them. The CDR3 sequence is 15 residues long. The DNA for the CDR3 is TGTGCCAGCAGCTTGGTTCGCAGTGCTAACTATGGCTACACCTTC. This gives the protein CASSLVRSANYGYTF.

V and J are TRBV24-1 and TRBJ1-5; D remains unclear. V was shortened by 5 bases and J by 3 bases, with 10 bases between the two germline ends. Germline V CDR1 and CDR2: KGHDR, SFDVKD. The CDR3 is made up of 14 amino acids. DNA of the CDR3: TGTGCCACCAGTGGGGCAGCCTCCAATCAGCCCCAGCATTTT. It yields the protein CATSGAASNQPQHF.

This chain links TRBV19 with TRBJ2-5; 9 nucleotides match TRBD1. Germline trimming cut 10 bases from V and 1 base from J; bases unmatched to any gene: 10. The CDR3 consists of 15 residues. Germline-derived CDR1 and CDR2 are LNHDA and SQIVND (reference sequence). This chain's CDR3 is CATNRQGGGQETQYF. The CDR3 nucleotides read TGTGCCACCAACCGACAGGGGGGGGGCCAAGAGACCCAGTACTTC. The full variable domain, its missing parts supplied by reference TRBV19 and TRBJ2-5, is DGGITQSPKYLFRKEGQNVTLSCEQNLNHDAMYWYRQDPGQGLRLIYYSQIVNDFQKGDIAEGYSVSREKKESFPLTVTSAQKNPTAFYLCATNRQGGGQETQYFGPGTRLLVL.

This chain joins TRBV29-1 and TRBJ1-3; the D gene is possibly TRBD1 (5 bases). Germline loops: CDR1 SQVTM, CDR2 ANQGSEA. The CDR3 has 14 residues. V lost 2 bases to trimming and J lost 1 base, with 9 bases between them. Here the CDR3 reads CSVEWGGSGNTIYF. DNA of the CDR3: TGCAGCGTTGAATGGGGGGGATCTGGAAACACCATATATTTT.

The chain combines TRBV10-1 with TRBJ1-1, with 7 bases lining up with TRBD1. V dropped 6 bases and J dropped 5; count of bases not matched to a gene: 6. Germline CDR1 WNHNN, CDR2 SYGVQD (reference sequence). This CDR3 contains 13 residues. The CDR3 DNA is TGCGCCAGCAGGACAGGGTTTTGTACTGAAGCTTTCTTT. It translates to CASRTGFCTEAFF.

The V gene is TRBV5-1, the J gene TRBJ1-2; D is undetermined. V was clipped by 0 bases and J by 2 bases, with 5 bases between them. CDR1 is SGHRS and CDR2 is YFSETQ in the germline V gene. This CDR3 spans 13 amino acids. CDR3 sequence (DNA): TGCGCCAGCAGCTTGGACCAGAACTATGGCTACACCTTC. As protein: CASSLDQNYGYTF.